This TCR beta chain was recovered during a study of blood T cell repertoires in COVID-19. Trimming removed 3 bases at V and 3 bases at J, with 23 bases between. The length of the CDR3 is 18 residues. CDR1 DFQATT and CDR2 SNEGSKA come from the germline V gene (reference sequence). The protocol was immunoSEQ multiplex PCR, while the TCRdb copy is restricted to in-frame clones and leaves out a portion. Of approximately 150,000 clones listed, roughly four fifths were seen once; the top ten hold about 16%. The clonotype originates from a human donor with acute or convalescent COVID-19. The donor label of this sample is uncertain. The J gene is TRBJ2-2, the V gene TRBV20-1; D uncertain. What was sequenced was peripheral blood. CDR3 protein: CSASNQRLTTRDTGELFF. The CDR3 DNA reads as TGCAGTGCTAGTAATCAGAGATTGACGACCCGGGACACCGGGGAGCTGTTTTTT.